Each of the 23 T cell receptor beta chains below was sequenced from the same sample in a study of PD-1 blockade in classical Hodgkin lymphoma. Described time point: cycle 4 day 1 (C4D1), after five to seven weeks of nivolumab. No patient escaped relapse after autologous stem cell transplantation, and brentuximab vedotin exposure varied. The repertoire was sequenced with immunoSEQ multiplex PCR; TCRdb's copy has only in-frame clones and lacks some. The repertoire has tens of thousands of clones, around nine tenths of them found once; the top ten carry approximately 8.4%. Sequencing used peripheral blood mononuclear cells (PBMCs), obtained before the fourth cycle of nivolumab. The receptors come from a human donor with classical Hodgkin lymphoma.

This clone was observed a single time. The rearrangement joins TRBV11-3 to TRBJ2-1; the D is unclear. Between the trimmed V and J ends, which lost 3 bases and 6 bases, there was a span of 6 bases. The CDR3 loop spans 12 amino acids. Germline V gives CDR1 SGHNT, CDR2 YENEEA. CDR3 sequence reads: CASSFQSNEQFF. The CDR3 DNA sequence: TGTGCCAGCAGCTTCCAGAGCAATGAGCAGTTCTTC.

The chain recombines TRBV19 with TRBJ2-1; D is unclear. The germline gives CDR1 LNHDA, CDR2 SQIVND (reference sequence). There are 13 residues in the CDR3. V was shortened by 6 bases and J by 5 bases, with 11 bases between the two germline ends. CDR3 sequence (DNA): TGTGCCAGTAGACCAAGACGGAACAATGAGCAGTTCTTC. Translating gives CASRPRRNNEQFF.

The J gene is TRBJ2-7, the V gene TRBV28, with 7 bases lining up with TRBD1. J was trimmed by 4 bases and V by 8 bases; bases with no gene match: 11. Germline loops: CDR1 MDHEN, CDR2 SYDVKM. This CDR3 region has 14 residues. The CDR3 DNA is TGTGCCAGCCGAACACCAGGGACAGTTTACGAGCAGTACTTC. Encoded protein: CASRTPGTVYEQYF.

V is TRBV13 and J is TRBJ2-2; 7 bases fit TRBD1. Per the germline V gene, CDR1 is PRHDT and CDR2 is FYEKMQ (reference sequence). CDR3 length: 15 residues. V was pared by 6 bases and J by 5 bases, with 9 bases of the junction left unmatched. The CDR3 DNA sequence: TGTGCCAGCAGTACGGGACAGACAGGGACCGGGGAGCTGTTTTTT. It codes for CASSTGQTGTGELFF. Complete variable domain (other parts from reference TRBV13 and TRBJ2-2): AAGVIQSPRHLIKEKRETATLKCYPIPRHDTVYWYQQGPGQDPQFLISFYEKMQSDKGSIPDRFSAQQFSDYHSELNMSSLELGDSALYFCASSTGQTGTGELFFGEGSRLTVL.

The rearrangement uses TRBV10-3 and TRBJ1-1; no firm D call. CDR3 length equals 14 residues. Between the trimmed V and J ends, which lost 0 bases and 4 bases, there was a span of 9 bases. The germline gives CDR1 ENHRY, CDR2 SYGVKD. The DNA for the CDR3 is TGTGCCATCAGTGAGTCGACCAGGAGCACTGAAGCTTTCTTT. Protein product: CAISESTRSTEAFF.

V is TRBV6-1 and J is TRBJ2-7, with TRBD2 matching 7 bases. From germline, CDR1 is MNHNS and CDR2 SASEGT. Losses at the gene ends were 3 bases for V and 2 bases for J; bases not matched to a gene: 7. This CDR3 has 15 residues. The CDR3 DNA reads as TGTGCCAGCAGTGAGGCCGCGGGGGAAACCTACGAGCAGTACTTC. The encoded protein is CASSEAAGETYEQYF.

The chain carries TRBV7-2 and TRBJ1-1; D is unresolved. Germline V gives CDR1 SGHTA, CDR2 FQGNSA. CDR3 length: 16 residues. Trimming stripped 2 bases from V and 0 bases from J, with 13 bases between. This CDR3 is CASSLIGHLMNTEAFF. Written as DNA, the CDR3 is TGTGCCAGCAGCTTAATCGGTCACTTGATGAACACTGAAGCTTTCTTT.

This clone was counted between two and nine times. Other DNA sequences from this sample encode an identical CDR3 as well. The chain recombines TRBV6-1 with TRBJ1-5; no definite D call. Germline CDR1 and CDR2: MNHNS and SASEGT. CDR3 size: 11 residues. V lost 3 bases and J lost 6, with 3 bases in between. The CDR3 sequence is CASSEAQPQHF. CDR3 coding DNA: TGTGCCAGCAGTGAGGCTCAGCCCCAGCATTTT.

The chain has TRBV5-1 and TRBJ1-1; 11 bases match TRBD1. Germline CDR1 reads SGHRS; CDR2 reads YFSETQ. This CDR3 is built from 15 residues. V lost 4 bases to trimming and J lost 3 bases; unmatched junction nucleotides: 5. The CDR3 loop reads CASSLGQGADTEAFF. The CDR3 DNA sequence: TGCGCCAGCAGCCTAGGACAGGGGGCCGACACTGAAGCTTTCTTT.

This chain joins TRBV27 and TRBJ2-5; D might be TRBD2 (5 bases). CDR3 length: 14 residues. V was trimmed by 8 bases and J by 2 bases, leaving 15 bases between them. Germline V gene data show CDR1 as MNHEY and CDR2 as SMNVEV (reference sequence). The DNA for the CDR3 is TGTGCCAGCGGTGTGGTCGGCGGGCAAGAGACCCAGTACTTC. It encodes CASGVVGGQETQYF.

The chain employs TRBV6-1 and TRBJ1-1, with a tentative D call TRBD1 (5 bases). The CDR3 contains 13 residues. Trimming stripped 7 bases from V and 2 bases from J, with 11 bases between. Germline assignment: CDR1 MNHNS and CDR2 SASEGT. In DNA, the CDR3 is TGTGCCAGCATCACGACAGCAAACACTGAAGCTTTCTTT. It codes for CASITTANTEAFF.

This chain joins TRBV5-1 and TRBJ2-7; D is ambiguous. This CDR3 contains 14 residues. Germline V gene sequence: CDR1 SGHRS, CDR2 YFSETQ. V lost 0 bases, J lost 3 bases, and 10 bases lay in between. CDR3 in amino acids: CASSLGSEYYEQYF. The CDR3 DNA sequence: TGCGCCAGCAGCTTGGGGTCAGAATACTACGAGCAGTACTTC.

J is TRBJ1-1 and V is TRBV10-3; 9 nucleotides line up with TRBD1. Unmatched junction bases numbered 13, after V lost 5 bases and J lost 3 bases. The CDR3 contains 17 residues. Germline CDR1 ENHRY, CDR2 SYGVKD. The CDR3 region has the DNA TGTGCCATCAGTATAGTCCCGGGACAGGGAAGGGACACTGAAGCTTTCTTT. Protein sequence: CAISIVPGQGRDTEAFF.

The chain has TRBV27 and TRBJ2-3; D may be TRBD1 (6 bases). CDR1 MNHEY and CDR2 SMNVEV come from the germline V gene (reference sequence). CDR3 length equals 15 residues. Trimming shortened V by 5 bases and J by 0 bases, and 12 bases separated the two germline ends. CDR3 DNA: TGTGCCAGCAGTCGGCGTCAGGGGAGCACAGATACGCAGTATTTT. Protein sequence: CASSRRQGSTDTQYF.

The chain joins TRBV5-1 to TRBJ2-7; D is possibly TRBD1 or TRBD2 (6 bases each). In germline, CDR1 is SGHRS, CDR2 YFSETQ. The ends were cut back, 0 bases at V and 6 bases at J, with 19 bases in the middle. This CDR3 is built from 16 residues. CDR3 in amino acids: CASSLAGPGAGSEQYF. The CDR3 DNA reads TGCGCCAGCAGCTTGGCGGGTCCGGGGGCGGGGAGCGAGCAGTACTTC.

This chain connects TRBV20-1 to TRBJ2-5, with D hard to call. Germline CDR1 and CDR2: DFQATT and SNEGSKA (reference sequence). This CDR3 contains 11 residues. Deletions cut 6 bases from V and 4 bases from J, with 9 bases between. The CDR3 DNA is TGCAGTGCCGATCACGGAGAGACCCAGTACTTC. Encoded protein: CSADHGETQYF.

CDR3 DNA: TGCGCCAGCAGCTTGGTGGGGGGGCAGGGAGATACGCAGTATTTT. As protein: CASSLVGGQGDTQYF. This sequence joins TRBV5-1 and TRBJ2-3; D is possibly TRBD2 (7 bases). CDR1 is SGHRS and CDR2 is YFSETQ in the germline V gene. The CDR3 is 15 amino acids. V dropped 0 bases and J dropped 5 bases, with 13 bases sitting between them.

The rearrangement joins TRBV27 to TRBJ2-1, with TRBD1 as a possible D gene (6 bases). The germline gives CDR1 MNHEY, CDR2 SMNVEV (reference sequence). The CDR3 has 17 residues. Deletions cut 4 bases from V and 6 bases from J, with 22 bases between. CDR3 nucleotide sequence: TGTGCCAGCAGTTCCGGACAGCGCGTCGTTTTAGTCAATGAGCAGTTCTTC. Translated, it gives CASSSGQRVVLVNEQFF.

The gene calls are TRBV11-2 and TRBJ2-5, with D unclear. The CDR3 extends over 12 amino acids. V gave up 5 bases and J gave up 4 bases, with 8 bases separating them. CDR1 and CDR2 (germline): SGHAT, FQNNGV. CDR3 sequence: CASSPTVETQYF. The DNA of the CDR3 is TGTGCCAGCAGCCCGACGGTAGAGACCCAGTACTTC.

The V and J genes are TRBV6-6 and TRBJ1-1; D not certain. Looked up from germline, CDR1 is MNHNY and CDR2 is SVGAGI (reference sequence). V was pared by 2 bases and J by 1 base, with 14 bases between. This CDR3 region has 16 residues. The CDR3 nucleotides are TGTGCCAGCAGTTACGGTCTTGGCAGGCCGAACACTGAAGCTTTCTTT. This encodes CASSYGLGRPNTEAFF.

This clone has a single count. This rearrangement joins TRBV18 to TRBJ1-3; TRBD1 is a possible D gene (5 bases). The germline V and J ends were trimmed by 3 bases and 0 bases, with 24 bases remaining between them. The germline V gene has CDR1 KGHSH and CDR2 LQKENI. The CDR3 covers 20 residues. For the CDR3, the DNA is TGTGCCAGCTCACCGCTCCCGGGGGACGCCCTCCTTAGCTCTGGAAACACCATATATTTT. This sequence encodes CASSPLPGDALLSSGNTIYF. Complete variable domain (other parts from reference TRBV18 and TRBJ1-3): NAGVMQNPRHLVRRRGQEARLRCSPMKGHSHVYWYRQLPEEGLKFMVYLQKENIIDESGMPKERFSAEFPKEGPSILRIQQVVRGDSAAYFCASSPLPGDALLSSGNTIYFGEGSWLTVV.

The chain uses TRBV30 and TRBJ1-4, with no clear D. The ends were cut back, 3 bases at V and 6 bases at J, with 5 bases in the middle. This CDR3 is built from 11 residues. CDR1 is GTSNPN and CDR2 is SVGIG in the germline V gene (reference sequence). CDR3 in amino acids: CAWSPDEKLFF. In DNA form, the CDR3 reads TGTGCCTGGAGCCCGGATGAAAAACTGTTTTTT.

This clone appeared once. The chain couples TRBV5-1 to TRBJ2-1; the match to TRBD1 covers 10 bases. J gave up 7 bases and V 3 bases, and 7 bases lay outside the gene matches. CDR1 is SGHRS, CDR2 YFSETQ, per germline. The CDR3 sequence is 15 residues long. DNA of the CDR3: TGCGCCAGCAGCTCGACAGGGGGCGCGTCAAATGAGCAGTTCTTC. Amino acids: CASSSTGGASNEQFF.